Sequencing of this TCR beta chain was carried out in a study of blood T cell repertoires in COVID-19. On the study more broadly: Specimens from acute and convalescent COVID-19 originated in the United States, Italy and Spain. PBMCs, B-cell-depleted T cells, or T cells provided the cDNA or gDNA that made up the material.

Original data processing: Reference gene primers were amplified, and this amplification served to estimate nucleated cell counts. The data were produced by immunoSEQ multiplex PCR, yet TCRdb's version contains in-frame clones alone and is incomplete. The V and J calls and clone size come from that table; D and trimming were worked out from the DNA. The table includes tens of thousands of clones, around 88% detected once. Looked up from germline, CDR1 is SGHRS and CDR2 is YFSETQ. The V end was cut by 0 bases, the J end by 0 bases, with 4 bases between. The CDR3 is made up of 14 amino acids. The sequencing input was peripheral blood. The rearrangement uses TRBV5-1 and TRBJ1-3, with unresolved D. The source of this sequence is a man between 60 and 70 years old with acute or convalescent COVID-19. The CDR3 sequence is CASSLDTSGNTIYF. In DNA, the CDR3 is TGCGCCAGCAGCTTGGACACCTCTGGAAACACCATATATTTT.